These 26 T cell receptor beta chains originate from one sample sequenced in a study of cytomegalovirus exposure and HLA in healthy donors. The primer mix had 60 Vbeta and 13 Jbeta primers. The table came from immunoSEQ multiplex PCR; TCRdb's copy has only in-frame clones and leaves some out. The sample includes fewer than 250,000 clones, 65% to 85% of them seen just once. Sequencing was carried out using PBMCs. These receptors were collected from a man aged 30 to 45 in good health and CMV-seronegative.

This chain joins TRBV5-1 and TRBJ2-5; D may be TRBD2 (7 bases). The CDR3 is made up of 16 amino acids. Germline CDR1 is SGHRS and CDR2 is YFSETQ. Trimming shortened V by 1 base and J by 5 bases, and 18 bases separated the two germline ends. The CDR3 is CASSLFGGGPEETQYF. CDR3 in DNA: TGCGCCAGCAGCTTGTTTGGGGGGGGGCCCGAGGAGACCCAGTACTTC.

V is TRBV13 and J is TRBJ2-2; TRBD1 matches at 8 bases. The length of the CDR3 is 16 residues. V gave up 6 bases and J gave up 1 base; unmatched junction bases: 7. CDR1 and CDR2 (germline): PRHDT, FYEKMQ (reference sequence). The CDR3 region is CASRLPGTGNTGELFF. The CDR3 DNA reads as TGTGCCAGCAGACTCCCCGGGACAGGGAACACCGGGGAGCTGTTTTTT.

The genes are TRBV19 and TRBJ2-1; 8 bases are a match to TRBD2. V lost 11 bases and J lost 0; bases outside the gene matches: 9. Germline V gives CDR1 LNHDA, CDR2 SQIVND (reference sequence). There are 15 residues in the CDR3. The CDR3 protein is CAARRRGDSYNEQFF. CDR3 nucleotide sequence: TGTGCCGCCCGAAGGCGGGGGGACTCCTACAATGAGCAGTTCTTC.

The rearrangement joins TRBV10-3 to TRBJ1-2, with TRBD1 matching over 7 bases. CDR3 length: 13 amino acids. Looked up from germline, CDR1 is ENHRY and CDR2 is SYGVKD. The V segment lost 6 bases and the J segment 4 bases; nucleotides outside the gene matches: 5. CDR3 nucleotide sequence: TGTGCCATCAGCCGGGACAGCACCTATGGCTACACCTTC. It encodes CAISRDSTYGYTF.

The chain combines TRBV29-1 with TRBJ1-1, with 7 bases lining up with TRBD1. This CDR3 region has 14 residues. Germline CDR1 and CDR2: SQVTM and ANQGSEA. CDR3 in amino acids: CRTLTGSLNTEAFF. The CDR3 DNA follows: TGCAGGACTTTGACAGGGTCACTGAACACTGAAGCTTTCTTT.

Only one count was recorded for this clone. CDR3 protein: CASSWAGQGWYEQYF. The CDR3 DNA reads TGTGCCAGCAGCTGGGCGGGCCAGGGGTGGTACGAGCAGTACTTC. The chain combines TRBV5-6 with TRBJ2-7; possibly TRBD1 for D (6 bases). CDR3 length: 15 amino acids. V lost 3 bases and J lost 4, with 17 bases in between. In germline, CDR1 is SGHDT, CDR2 YYEEEE.

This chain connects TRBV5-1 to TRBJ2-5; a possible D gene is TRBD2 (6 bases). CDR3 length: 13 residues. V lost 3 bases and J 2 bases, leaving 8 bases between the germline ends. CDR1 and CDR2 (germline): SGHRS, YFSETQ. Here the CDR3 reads CASSSREQETQYF. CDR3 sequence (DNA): TGCGCCAGCAGCTCCCGGGAGCAAGAGACCCAGTACTTC.

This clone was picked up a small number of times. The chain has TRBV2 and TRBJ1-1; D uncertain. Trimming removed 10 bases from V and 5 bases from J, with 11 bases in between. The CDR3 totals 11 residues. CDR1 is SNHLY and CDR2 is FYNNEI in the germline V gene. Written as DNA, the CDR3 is TGTGCCATCTGGGCGGGGACTGAAGCTTTCTTT. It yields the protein CAIWAGTEAFF.

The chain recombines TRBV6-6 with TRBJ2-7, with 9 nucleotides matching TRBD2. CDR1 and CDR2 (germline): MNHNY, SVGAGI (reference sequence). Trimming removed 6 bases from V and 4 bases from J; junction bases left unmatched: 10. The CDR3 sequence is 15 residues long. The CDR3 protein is CASSPGTSGGYEQYF. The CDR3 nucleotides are TGTGCCAGCAGCCCCGGGACCAGCGGGGGGTACGAGCAGTACTTC.

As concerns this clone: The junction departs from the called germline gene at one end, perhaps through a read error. CDR3 coding DNA: TGTGCCAGCAGATCTACAGTTTATAATTCACTCCTCCACTTT. This gives the protein CASRSTVYNSLLHF. The V and J genes are TRBV28 and TRBJ1-6; D is ambiguous. Germline V CDR1 and CDR2: MDHEN, SYDVKM. The CDR3 sequence is 14 residues long.

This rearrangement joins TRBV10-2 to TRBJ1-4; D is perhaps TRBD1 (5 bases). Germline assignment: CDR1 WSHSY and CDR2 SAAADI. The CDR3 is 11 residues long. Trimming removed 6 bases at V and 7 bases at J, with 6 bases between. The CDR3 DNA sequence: TGCGCCAGCAGACAGGCTGAAAAACTGTTTTTT. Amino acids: CASRQAEKLFF.

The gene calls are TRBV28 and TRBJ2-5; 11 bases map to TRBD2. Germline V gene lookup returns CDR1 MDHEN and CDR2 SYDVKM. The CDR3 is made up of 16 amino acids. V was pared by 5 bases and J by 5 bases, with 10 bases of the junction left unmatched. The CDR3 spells CASSPIAGGPGETQYF. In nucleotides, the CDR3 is TGTGCCAGCAGTCCCATAGCGGGGGGGCCCGGGGAGACCCAGTACTTC.

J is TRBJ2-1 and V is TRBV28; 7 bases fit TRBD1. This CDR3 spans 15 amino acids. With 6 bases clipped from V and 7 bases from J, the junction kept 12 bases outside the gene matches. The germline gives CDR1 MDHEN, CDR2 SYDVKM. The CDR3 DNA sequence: TGTGCCAGCAGGGTAGACAGGGCCTGGGCAAATGAGCAGTTCTTC. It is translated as CASRVDRAWANEQFF.

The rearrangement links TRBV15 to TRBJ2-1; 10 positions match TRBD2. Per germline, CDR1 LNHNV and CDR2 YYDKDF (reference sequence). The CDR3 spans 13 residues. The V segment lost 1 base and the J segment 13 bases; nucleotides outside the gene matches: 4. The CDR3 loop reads CATSRGTSGPQFF. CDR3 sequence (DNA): TGTGCCACCAGCAGAGGGACTAGCGGTCCCCAGTTCTTC. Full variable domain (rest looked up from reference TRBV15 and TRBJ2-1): DAMVIQNPRYQVTQFGKPVTLSCSQTLNHNVMYWYQQKSSQAPKLLFHYYDKDFNNEADTPDNFQSRRPNTSFCFLDIRSPGLGDTAMYLCATSRGTSGPQFFGPGTRLTVL.

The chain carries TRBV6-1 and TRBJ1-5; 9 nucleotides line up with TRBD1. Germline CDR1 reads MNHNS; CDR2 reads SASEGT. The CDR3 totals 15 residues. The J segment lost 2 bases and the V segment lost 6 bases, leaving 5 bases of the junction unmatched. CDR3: CASRGQGSGNQPQHF. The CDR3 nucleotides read TGTGCCAGCAGAGGACAGGGGTCGGGCAATCAGCCCCAGCATTTT.

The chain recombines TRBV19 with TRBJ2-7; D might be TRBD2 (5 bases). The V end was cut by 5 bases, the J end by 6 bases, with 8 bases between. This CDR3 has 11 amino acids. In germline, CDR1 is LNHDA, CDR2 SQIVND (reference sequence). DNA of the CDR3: TGTGCCAGTAGTGGACTTGGCGAGCAGTACTTC. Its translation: CASSGLGEQYF.

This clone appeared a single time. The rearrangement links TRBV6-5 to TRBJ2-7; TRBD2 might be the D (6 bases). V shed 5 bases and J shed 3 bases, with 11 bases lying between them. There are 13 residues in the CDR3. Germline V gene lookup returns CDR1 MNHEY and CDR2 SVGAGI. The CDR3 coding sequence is TGTGCCAGCAGTCGTGGGACTGACTACGAGCAGTACTTC. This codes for CASSRGTDYEQYF.

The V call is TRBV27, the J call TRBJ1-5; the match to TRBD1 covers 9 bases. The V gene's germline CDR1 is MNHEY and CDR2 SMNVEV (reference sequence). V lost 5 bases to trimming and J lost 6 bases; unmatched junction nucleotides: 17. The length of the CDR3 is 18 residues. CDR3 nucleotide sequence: TGTGCCAGCAGTCCCCTGGACAGGGGAGGCGGAGCAGGTCAGCCCCAGCATTTT. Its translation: CASSPLDRGGGAGQPQHF.

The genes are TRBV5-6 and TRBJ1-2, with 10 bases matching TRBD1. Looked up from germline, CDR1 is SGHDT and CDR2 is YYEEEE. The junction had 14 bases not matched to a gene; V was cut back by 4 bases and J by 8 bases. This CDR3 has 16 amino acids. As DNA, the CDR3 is TGTGCCAGCAGCCGAGGGACAGGGGTTAGCTCGGCGGGCTACACCTTC. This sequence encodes CASSRGTGVSSAGYTF. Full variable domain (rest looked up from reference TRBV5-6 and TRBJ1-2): DAGVTQSPTHLIKTRGQQVTLRCSPKSGHDTVSWYQQALGQGPQFIFQYYEEEERQRGNFPDRFSGHQFPNYSSELNVNALLLGDSALYLCASSRGTGVSSAGYTFGSGTRLTVV.

The CDR3, as DNA: TGTTCCGTACAGGGGAGCTCCTATAATTCACCCCTCCACTTT. Its protein product is CSVQGSSYNSPLHF. This chain connects TRBV7-9 to TRBJ1-6; 7 bases map to TRBD1. In germline, CDR1 is SEHNR, CDR2 FQNEAQ (reference sequence). The CDR3 runs 14 residues.

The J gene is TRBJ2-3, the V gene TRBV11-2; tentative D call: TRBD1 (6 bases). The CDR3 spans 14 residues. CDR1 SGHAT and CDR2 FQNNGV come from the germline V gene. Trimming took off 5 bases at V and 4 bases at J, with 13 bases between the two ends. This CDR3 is CASSQYRDADTQYF. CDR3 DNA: TGTGCCAGCAGCCAGTACAGGGACGCAGATACGCAGTATTTT.

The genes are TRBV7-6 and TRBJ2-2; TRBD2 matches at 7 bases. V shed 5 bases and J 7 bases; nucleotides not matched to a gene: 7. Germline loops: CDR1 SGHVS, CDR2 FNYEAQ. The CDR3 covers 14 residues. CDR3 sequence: CASSLSGVDGELFF. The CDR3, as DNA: TGTGCCAGCAGCCTAAGCGGGGTTGACGGGGAGCTGTTTTTT.

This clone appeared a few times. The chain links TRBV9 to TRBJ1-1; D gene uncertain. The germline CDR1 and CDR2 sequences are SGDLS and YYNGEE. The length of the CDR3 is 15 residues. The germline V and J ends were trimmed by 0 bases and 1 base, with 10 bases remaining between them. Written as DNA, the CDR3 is TGTGCCAGCAGCGTAGACCCTCAGGCGAACACTGAAGCTTTCTTT. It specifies CASSVDPQANTEAFF.

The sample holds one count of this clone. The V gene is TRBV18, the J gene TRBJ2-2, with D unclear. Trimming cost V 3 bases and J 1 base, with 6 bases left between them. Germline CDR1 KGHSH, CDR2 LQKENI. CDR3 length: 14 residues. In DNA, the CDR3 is TGTGCCAGCTCACCTACGGGGAACACCGGGGAGCTGTTTTTT. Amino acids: CASSPTGNTGELFF.

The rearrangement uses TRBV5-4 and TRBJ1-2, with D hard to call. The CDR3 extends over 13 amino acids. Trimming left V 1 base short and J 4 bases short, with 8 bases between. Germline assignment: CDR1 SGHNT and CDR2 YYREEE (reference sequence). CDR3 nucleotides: TGTGCCAGCAGCTTGCGGGGAGGCTATGGCTACACCTTC. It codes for CASSLRGGYGYTF. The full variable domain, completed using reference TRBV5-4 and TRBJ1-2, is ETGVTQSPTHLIKTRGQQVTLRCSSQSGHNTVSWYQQALGQGPQFIFQYYREEENGRGNFPPRFSGLQFPNYSSELNVNALELDDSALYLCASSLRGGYGYTFGSGTRLTVV.

CDR3 region: CASNPGGLETQYF. The CDR3 DNA reads TGTGCCAGCAATCCCGGGGGGTTGGAGACCCAGTACTTC. The rearrangement links TRBV9 to TRBJ2-5; 7 bases line up with TRBD2. CDR1 is SGDLS, CDR2 YYNGEE, per germline. The V gene end was trimmed by 6 bases and the J gene end by 5 bases; junction bases not matched to a gene: 7. The CDR3 totals 13 residues.